The entry below gives a single TCR beta chain sequence along with its context. Its antigen is unknown. Both the TCRalpha cDNA and the TCRbeta cDNA were taken through two nested PCRs, lasting approximately 16 and 9 cycles. TCRdb reprocessed the 5' RACE reads and reports one entry per CDR3 protein, with no DNA. Its table lists 93,000 or so distinct CDR3 sequences. This entry comes from a study of monozygotic twins with inflammatory bowel disease. Study results and caveats: What may have added variability to patient repertoires is that immunosuppressive treatments differed.

Germline lookup yields CDR1 MNHEY and CDR2 SMNVEV (reference sequence). The CDR3 spans 15 residues. This TCR derives from a human donor with ulcerative colitis or Crohn's disease, or a healthy co-twin of an affected twin (not recorded which). The source material was blood. The chain uses TRBV27 and TRBJ2-7; the TCRdb D gene call, TRBD2, has no DNA to confirm it. The CDR3 reads CASSLRRDGSGEQYF.